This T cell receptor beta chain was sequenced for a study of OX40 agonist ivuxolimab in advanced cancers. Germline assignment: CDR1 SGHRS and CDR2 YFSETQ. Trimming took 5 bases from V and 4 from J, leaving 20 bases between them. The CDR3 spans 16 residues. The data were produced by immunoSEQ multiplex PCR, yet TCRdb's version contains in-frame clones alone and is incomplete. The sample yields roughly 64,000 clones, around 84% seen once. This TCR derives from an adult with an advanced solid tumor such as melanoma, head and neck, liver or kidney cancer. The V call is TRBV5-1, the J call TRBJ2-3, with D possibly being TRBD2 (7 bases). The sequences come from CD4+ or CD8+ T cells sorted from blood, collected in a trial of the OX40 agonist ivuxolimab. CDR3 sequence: CASSQTGGVIPDTQYF. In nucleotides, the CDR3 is TGCGCCAGCAGTCAGACGGGGGGCGTTATCCCAGATACGCAGTATTTT.